This T cell receptor (beta chain) came from a study of PD-1 blockade in classical Hodgkin lymphoma. Time point in this sample: cycle 4 day 1 (C4D1), after five to seven weeks of nivolumab. Following autologous stem cell transplantation, relapse occurred in every patient, and exposure to brentuximab vedotin varied. Best responses included complete response and partial response; otherwise, the best response was progressive disease. TCRdb keeps only in-frame clones here, not all; method: immunoSEQ multiplex PCR. In the table there are under 40,000 clones, more than 60% of which are singletons. This sequence was found in a human donor with classical Hodgkin lymphoma. The sequenced sample was peripheral blood mononuclear cells (PBMCs), obtained before the fourth cycle of nivolumab.

The CDR3 DNA reads as TGTGCCAGCAGCTCGACCGGGGCGTCCAATGAGCAGTTCTTC. This gives the protein CASSSTGASNEQFF. The chain has TRBV7-2 and TRBJ2-1; either TRBD1 or TRBD2 may fit D (5 bases each). Germline-derived CDR1 and CDR2 are SGHTA and FQGNSA. V was shortened by 4 bases and J by 6 bases, with 13 bases between the two germline ends. CDR3 size: 14 residues.